This T cell receptor beta chain was sequenced for a study of cytomegalovirus exposure and HLA in healthy donors listed by TCRdb under 2017. About the study as a whole: According to an earlier analysis of 587 of the donors, about 180 million T cells yielded 117 million unique TCR beta sequences and around 300 Gb of sequence data. In addition to the first cohort of roughly 670 subjects, a separate validation cohort of approximately 130 different subjects was used. HLA typing covered class I and class II loci at four-digit resolution. Alongside the repertoire data, information on donor age, sex, ethnicity and CMV serostatus was compiled. Because of strong linkage in the cohort, five DR-DQ haplotypes were treated as single units for association and clustering. Among the roughly 400 genotyped donors, around 81% belonged to the genetic ancestry cluster associated with self-reported Caucasian donors. High-throughput TCR immunosequencing, statistical association of individual TCRs with disease status, and machine learning were combined to predict cytomegalovirus infection status. The number of donors typed differed by locus, with roughly 629-640 for A, B, C, DRB1 and DQB1, roughly 520 for DQA1, 600 to 610 for DPA1, and roughly 450 for DPB1. The study profiled the T cell repertoires of hundreds of subjects by immunosequencing and related them to cytomegalovirus serostatus. The aim of the study was to test whether cataloging public T cell receptors could identify signatures of past pathogen exposure. Rather than drawing on any new phenotypic data, the later analysis identified candidate immune exposures from TCR beta sequences and the way those sequences occurred across donors. A later genetic analysis took genome-wide SNP genotypes for about 65% of the roughly 670 donors and used that subset as a discovery cohort. Approximately 300 gigabases of sequencing data and tens of millions of unique TCR sequences were included in an early release covering 550 to 650 HLA-typed donors. Every repertoire in the discovery cohort had been generated on one and the same sequencing platform. A later analysis re-analyzed previously published TCR beta repertoires from about 730 donors and added high-resolution HLA genotyping to study TCR occurrence patterns. In an earlier analysis of over 550 of the donors, high-throughput TCR beta sequencing was used to judge whether each TCR beta V gene segment behaved as functional or pseudogenic. Across 300 to 500 genotyped donors of the cohort, an average of roughly 250,000 unique TCR beta nucleotide sequences per donor were sequenced, and about a sixth of those sequences were non-productive. Points the paper makes about the study in general: Because counts were too low, some 17 rarely observed V segments, including chromosome 9 orphons, were left out of the earlier analysis of some 640 of the donors. This cohort had only TCR beta chains sequenced, and the lack of alpha or paired-chain data limited which features could be detected. According to a later analysis, parvovirus B19, influenza, CMV and Epstein-Barr virus appeared linked to several top co-occurrence clusters. Compared with equally common non-associated chains, HLA-associated TCR beta chains in a later analysis were more clonally expanded and had lower generation probabilities. Linkage disequilibrium might explain the correlated functional status among segregating V segments, but an unknown experimental factor could not be ruled out. A later analysis associated about 17,000 TCR beta sequences with specific HLA alleles at a false discovery rate of 0.05. The study gave a list of about 160 TCR beta chains associated with cytomegalovirus. Compared with the roughly 670-donor mean, donors in an Asian-associated ancestry cluster had fewer N-insertions in productive TCRs, according to a later genetic analysis. Because the 87-base-pair reads could not distinguish some IMGT-functional V segments, including TRBV6-2 and TRBV6-3, those segments were excluded. A further reported finding was that TCR beta sequences accurately predicted the HLA-A and HLA-B alleles for most subjects in the first cohort. The authors suggested that the approach could potentially be generalized to other disease states and immunological phenotypes. In a later analysis, TCR association rates were found to vary across HLA loci, with the most associated TCRs seen for DRB1 alleles and the fewest for HLA-C alleles. While some public TCRs were present in many individuals, most TCR sequences turned up only very rarely across donors. HLA typing was unavailable for some donors at each locus, so association tests used only the typed subset. According to a later analysis, most CMV-associated TCR beta chains appeared to be HLA-restricted, and the HLA associations seemed to be driven largely by CMV exposure. When HLA alleles, especially DR and DQ, strongly co-occurred, attributing TCR associations to individual alleles was difficult. Sequencing depth was assumed to be roughly uniform across donors in the presence/absence analyses, though that assumption may not hold. A group of highly shared sequence variants was considered likely to be a technical artifact of the sequencing pipeline. In a later genetic analysis, a missense DCLRE1C variant was associated with V-gene and J-gene trimming of TCR beta chains, and the association was replicated in an independent cohort. A few of the identified cytomegalovirus-associated TCR beta chains were confirmed in vitro to be specific for cytomegalovirus antigens. The only immune exposure information available for the cohort was CMV serostatus. In both the original and validation cohorts, the classifier was reported to diagnose cytomegalovirus status with high specificity and sensitivity. In an earlier analysis of around 500 of the donors, most TCR beta V segments appeared in productive rearrangements about 87% or about 30% of the time, broadly matching IMGT annotations.

Notes on this clone: Its binding antigen is unknown. No quality values exist for individual bases; no much larger clone is one base distant.

Receptor amplification or capture employed the immunoSEQ multiplex PCR assay. A mixture of 60 forward primers for TCR Vbeta segments and 13 reverse primers for TCR Jbeta segments was used in the multiplex PCR. Amplification of the CDR3 region of rearranged TCR beta genes was performed with a multiplex PCR assay on genomic DNA. The amplified TCR beta libraries were sequenced on the Illumina HiSeq System as 87-base-pair reads. As for the original processing: In a later analysis, tens of millions of unique TCR beta chains were counted across the roughly 670 repertoires, and roughly 11 million of these chains were shared by at least two donors. Raw reads were error-corrected and collapsed into unique sequences with a nearest-neighbor algorithm that merged closely related sequences to remove PCR and sequencing errors. Alignment of CDR3 sequences to IMGT reference sequences was used to assign V, D and J gene segments. For a sequence to be retained, a match of at least six nucleotides to both a V gene segment and a J gene segment was required. A rearrangement was called productive if the CDR3 had no stop codons and remained in frame with V and J, and every other rearrangement was called non-productive. Following IMGT convention, CDR3 was defined as the stretch from the second conserved V-encoded cysteine up to the conserved J-encoded phenylalanine. In an earlier analysis of roughly 580 of the donors, sequences lacking an unambiguous match to a single V gene segment were excluded. In an earlier analysis of around 590 of the donors, a V segment was called functional when productive rearrangements were above 56.7%, and segregating when the standard deviation between donors exceeded 5%. A statistical classification framework was built for diagnosing cytomegalovirus status from the catalog of TCR beta chain sequences. In a later analysis, V and J genes were assigned by comparing TCR nucleotide sequences against IMGT/GENE-DB human TR gene sequences. In a later analysis, CDR3 sequences and most-parsimonious VDJ recombination scenarios were assigned using the TCRdist pipeline. In a later analysis, each TCR beta chain was defined by its CDR3 amino acid sequence together with its V-gene family, and reads without a unique V-gene family were excluded. In a later analysis, approximately 590 highly shared, low-generation-probability nucleotide sequences were removed to address suspected cross-contamination and a sequencing artifact. A later analysis calculated a clonal expansion index for each public chain from normalized within-repertoire ranks of inferred template counts. In a later analysis, generation probabilities were computed with a VDJ recombination model fitted to out-of-frame rearrangements, and the resulting probabilities were checked against IGoR. A later analysis scored TCR-TCR, TCR-HLA and TCR-CMV co-occurrence with hypergeometric tests, applying a repertoire-size bias correction to TCR pairs. To estimate false discovery rates, a later analysis permuted the HLA or CMV assignments 20 times. In a later analysis, co-occurring TCRs were grouped using DBSCAN, with TCRdist sequence similarity added in when clustering inside HLA-allele-positive subsets. For co-occurrence clustering, repertoires with fewer than 30,000 or more than 120,000 public chains were excluded, along with four or five repertoires with anomalous nucleotide sharing. TCRdb's version of the immuneACCESS table is confined to in-frame rearrangements and falls short of the full clone set. An unresolved V gene accounts for under half of the shortfall where checked; the remainder is of unknown origin. The V and J calls and the clone size are those of that table, but D and trimming were determined from the DNA. The sample table records 150,000 to 250,000 clones; approximately 83% of these occur just once. In total, the top ten clones hold 0.098% of the sample.

Measured from the cysteine to the phenylalanine, the CDR3 is 15 residues long. Here the CDR3 DNA is all that survives: 45 bases in frame from base 1. V trim: 4 bases; J trim: 0 bases; unmatched bases: 3. The CDR1 and CDR2 encoded by the germline V gene are LGHNA and YNFKEQ. The cohort was made up of several hundred healthy bone marrow donors. Cohort members were all nominally healthy when sampled, although unrecorded immune exposures were likely present. The donor tested CMV seronegative and was one of the 352 seronegative cohort members. A peripheral blood sample was collected from each donor, and TCR beta sequencing was performed on peripheral blood mononuclear cells. Genomic DNA extraction from the blood cell samples was performed with the Qiagen DNeasy Blood Extraction Kit.

The chain was built from TRBV4-2 and TRBJ2-5; 9 nucleotides in the junction match TRBD2. Specimen: PBMCs. This sequence originates from a boy aged 2 to 10 in good health and CMV-seronegative. The CDR3 has the sequence CASSPSGGHQETQYF. The DNA sequence follows: TGTGCCAGCAGCCCGAGCGGGGGGCACCAAGAGACCCAGTACTTC.